This TCR beta chain was profiled in a study of T cell repertoires in ileal Crohn's disease. Study overall: Operated complications were stricturing disease (roughly 60%) and penetrating disease (roughly 39%). Study-wide points: Sorted CD8 T cells held more high-frequency clones than CD4.

This clone was seen just once. Its specificity is not known. The method was immunoSEQ multiplex PCR; TCRdb's version includes in-frame clones alone and lacks a portion of them. The sample has 12,000 to 15,000 clones, 70% to 90% seen once. This CDR3 contains 15 residues. J gave up 5 bases and V 2 bases, and 5 bases lay outside the gene matches. Germline assignment: CDR1 KGHSH and CDR2 LQKENI. The genes are TRBV18 and TRBJ1-1; 10 nucleotides line up with TRBD1. The source is an adult with Crohn's disease. Sample: ileal tissue. The CDR3 bases are TGTGCCAGCTCACCAGGACAGGGGGTAAGGACTGAAGCTTTCTTT. Translation gives CASSPGQGVRTEAFF.